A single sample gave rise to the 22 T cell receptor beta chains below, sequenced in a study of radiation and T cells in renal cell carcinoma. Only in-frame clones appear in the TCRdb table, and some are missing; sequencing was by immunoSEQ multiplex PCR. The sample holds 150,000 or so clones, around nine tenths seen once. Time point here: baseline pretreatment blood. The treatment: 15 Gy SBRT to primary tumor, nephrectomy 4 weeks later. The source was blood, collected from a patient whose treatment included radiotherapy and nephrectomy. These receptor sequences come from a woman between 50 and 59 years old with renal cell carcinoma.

CDR3 nucleotides: TGTGCCAGCAGCGTAGTGGCCTCGGCTACCTCCTACGAGCAGTACTTC. As protein: CASSVVASATSYEQYF. The chain is built from TRBV9 and TRBJ2-7; D is ambiguous. V dropped 0 bases and J dropped 0 bases, with 13 bases sitting between them. Germline V gives CDR1 SGDLS, CDR2 YYNGEE. CDR3 length equals 16 residues.

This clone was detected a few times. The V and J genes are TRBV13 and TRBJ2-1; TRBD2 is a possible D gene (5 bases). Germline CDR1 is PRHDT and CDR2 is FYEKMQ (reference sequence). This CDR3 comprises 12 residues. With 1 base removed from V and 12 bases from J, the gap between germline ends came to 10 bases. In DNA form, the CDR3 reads TGTGCCAGCAGCTTAGATGGGAGAGGGCAGTTCTTC. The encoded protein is CASSLDGRGQFF.

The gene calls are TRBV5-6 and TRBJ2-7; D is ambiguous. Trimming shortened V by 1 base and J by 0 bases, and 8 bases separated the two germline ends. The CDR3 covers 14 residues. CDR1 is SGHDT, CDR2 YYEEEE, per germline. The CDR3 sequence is CASSLLMVSYEQYF. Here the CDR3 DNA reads TGTGCCAGCAGCTTGCTCATGGTCTCCTACGAGCAGTACTTC.

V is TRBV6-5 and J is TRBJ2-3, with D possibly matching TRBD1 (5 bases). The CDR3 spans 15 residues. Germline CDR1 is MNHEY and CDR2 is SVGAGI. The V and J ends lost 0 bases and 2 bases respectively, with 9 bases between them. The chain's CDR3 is CASSYSIRATDTQYF. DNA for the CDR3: TGTGCCAGCAGTTACTCGATCAGGGCCACAGATACGCAGTATTTT.

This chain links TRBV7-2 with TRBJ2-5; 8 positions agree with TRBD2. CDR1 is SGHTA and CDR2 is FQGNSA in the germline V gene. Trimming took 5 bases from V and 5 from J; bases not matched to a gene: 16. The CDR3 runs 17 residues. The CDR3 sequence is CASSITGTRTQGETQYF. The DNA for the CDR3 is TGTGCCAGCAGCATCACCGGGACTAGGACGCAAGGGGAGACCCAGTACTTC.

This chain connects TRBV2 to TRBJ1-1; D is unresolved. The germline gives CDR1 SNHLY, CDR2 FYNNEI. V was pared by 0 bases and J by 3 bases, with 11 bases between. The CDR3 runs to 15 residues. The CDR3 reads CASSEALGGYTEAFF. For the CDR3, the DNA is TGTGCCAGCAGTGAAGCGCTGGGAGGGTACACTGAAGCTTTCTTT.

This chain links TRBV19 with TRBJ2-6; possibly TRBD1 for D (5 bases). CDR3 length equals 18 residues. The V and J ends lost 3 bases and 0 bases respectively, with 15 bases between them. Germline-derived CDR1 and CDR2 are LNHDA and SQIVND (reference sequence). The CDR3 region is CASSIWGRAYSGANVLTF. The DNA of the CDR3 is TGTGCCAGTAGTATTTGGGGCAGGGCTTACTCTGGGGCCAACGTCCTGACTTTC.

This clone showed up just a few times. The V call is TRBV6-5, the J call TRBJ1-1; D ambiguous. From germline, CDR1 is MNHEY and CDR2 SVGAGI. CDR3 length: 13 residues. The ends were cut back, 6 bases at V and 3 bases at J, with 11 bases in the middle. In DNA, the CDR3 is TGTGCCAGCAGGGACGGGCCCCACACTGAAGCTTTCTTT. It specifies CASRDGPHTEAFF.

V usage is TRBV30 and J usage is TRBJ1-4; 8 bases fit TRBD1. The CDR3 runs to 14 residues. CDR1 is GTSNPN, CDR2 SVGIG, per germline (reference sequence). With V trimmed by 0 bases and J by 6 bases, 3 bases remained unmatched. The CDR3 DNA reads TGTGCCTGGAGTGTGACAGGGGCGGATGAAAAACTGTTTTTT. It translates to CAWSVTGADEKLFF.

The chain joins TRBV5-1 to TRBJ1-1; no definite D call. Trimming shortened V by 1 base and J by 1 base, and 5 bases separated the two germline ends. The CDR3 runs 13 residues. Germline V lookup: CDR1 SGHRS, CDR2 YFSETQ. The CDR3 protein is CASSLQSNTEAFF. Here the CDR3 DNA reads TGCGCCAGCAGCTTGCAGTCGAACACTGAAGCTTTCTTT. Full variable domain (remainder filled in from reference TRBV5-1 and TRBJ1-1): KAGVTQTPRYLIKTRGQQVTLSCSPISGHRSVSWYQQTPGQGLQFLFEYFSETQRNKGNFPGRFSGRQFSNSRSEMNVSTLELGDSALYLCASSLQSNTEAFFGQGTRLTVV.

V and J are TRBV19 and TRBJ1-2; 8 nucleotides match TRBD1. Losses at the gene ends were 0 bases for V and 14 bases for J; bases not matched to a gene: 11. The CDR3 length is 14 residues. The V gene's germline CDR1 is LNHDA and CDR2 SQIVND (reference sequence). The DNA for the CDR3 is TGTGCCAGTAGTATAGATCCTATGGACAGGGTCAGAACCTTC. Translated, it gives CASSIDPMDRVRTF.

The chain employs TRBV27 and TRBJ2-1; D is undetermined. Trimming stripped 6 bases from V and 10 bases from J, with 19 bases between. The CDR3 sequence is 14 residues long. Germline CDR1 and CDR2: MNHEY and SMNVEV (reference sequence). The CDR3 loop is CASSSTYKEGEQFF. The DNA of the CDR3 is TGTGCCAGCAGCTCCACATACAAAGAAGGAGAGCAGTTCTTC.

CDR3 amino acids: CASSSRDRGPNEQFF. CDR3 nucleotide sequence: TGTGCCAGCAGCTCCCGGGACAGGGGGCCAAATGAGCAGTTCTTC. The rearrangement joins TRBV7-9 to TRBJ2-1; 12 bases align to TRBD1. The CDR3 extends over 15 amino acids. CDR1 and CDR2 (germline): SEHNR, FQNEAQ (reference sequence). V lost 4 bases and J lost 7; bases outside the gene matches: 5.

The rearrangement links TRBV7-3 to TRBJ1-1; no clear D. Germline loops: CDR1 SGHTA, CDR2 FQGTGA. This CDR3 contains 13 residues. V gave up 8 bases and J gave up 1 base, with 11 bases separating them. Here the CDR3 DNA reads TGTGCCAGCTCCAACACCAAGAACACTGAAGCTTTCTTT. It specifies CASSNTKNTEAFF. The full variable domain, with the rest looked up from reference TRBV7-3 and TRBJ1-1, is GAGVSQTPSNKVTEKGKYVELRCDPISGHTALYWYRQSLGQGPEFLIYFQGTGAADDSGLPNDRFFAVRPEGSVSTLKIQRTERGDSAVYLCASSNTKNTEAFFGQGTRLTVV.

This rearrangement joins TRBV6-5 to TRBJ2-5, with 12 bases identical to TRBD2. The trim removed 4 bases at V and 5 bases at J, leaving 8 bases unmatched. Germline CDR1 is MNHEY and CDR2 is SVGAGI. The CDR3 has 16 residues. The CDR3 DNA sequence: TGTGCCAGCAGTTCCCTACTAGCGGGGGGCGGGGAGACCCAGTACTTC. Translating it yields CASSSLLAGGGETQYF.

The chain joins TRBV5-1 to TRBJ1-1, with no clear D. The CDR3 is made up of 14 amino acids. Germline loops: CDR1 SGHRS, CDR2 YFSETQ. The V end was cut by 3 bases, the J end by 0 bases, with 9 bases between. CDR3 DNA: TGCGCCAGCAGCTCGACACAACTGAACACTGAAGCTTTCTTT. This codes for CASSSTQLNTEAFF.

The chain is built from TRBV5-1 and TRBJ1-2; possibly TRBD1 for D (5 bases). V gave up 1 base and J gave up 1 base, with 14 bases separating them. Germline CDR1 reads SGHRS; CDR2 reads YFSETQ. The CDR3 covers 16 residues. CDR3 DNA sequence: TGCGCCAGCAGCTTGCTAACAGGACAACTTAACTATGGCTACACCTTC. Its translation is CASSLLTGQLNYGYTF. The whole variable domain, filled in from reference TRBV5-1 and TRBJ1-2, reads KAGVTQTPRYLIKTRGQQVTLSCSPISGHRSVSWYQQTPGQGLQFLFEYFSETQRNKGNFPGRFSGRQFSNSRSEMNVSTLELGDSALYLCASSLLTGQLNYGYTFGSGTRLTVV.

CDR3 sequence (DNA): TGCGCCAGCAGCCAAGCGGTCAGGGGCAAAGCGGGGGGGACCTACAATGAGCAGTTCTTC. It yields the protein CASSQAVRGKAGGTYNEQFF. The chain links TRBV4-1 to TRBJ2-1, with TRBD2 identical over 10 bases. CDR1 MGHRA and CDR2 YSYEKL come from the germline V gene. The V gene end was trimmed by 1 base and the J gene end by 2 bases; junction bases not matched to a gene: 14. The length of the CDR3 is 20 residues.

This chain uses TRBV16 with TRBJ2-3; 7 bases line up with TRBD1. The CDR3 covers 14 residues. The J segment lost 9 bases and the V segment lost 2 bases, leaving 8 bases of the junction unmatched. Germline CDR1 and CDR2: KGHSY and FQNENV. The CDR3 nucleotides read TGTGCCAGCAGCCAACCGACAGGGTTCGGGACGCAGTATTTT. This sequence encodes CASSQPTGFGTQYF.

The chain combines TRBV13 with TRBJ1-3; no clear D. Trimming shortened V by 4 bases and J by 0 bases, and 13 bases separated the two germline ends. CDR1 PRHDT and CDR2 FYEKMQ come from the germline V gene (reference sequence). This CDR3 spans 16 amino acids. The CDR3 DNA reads TGTGCCAGCAGCTCGACTTTAGACAACTCTGGAAACACCATATATTTT. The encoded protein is CASSSTLDNSGNTIYF.

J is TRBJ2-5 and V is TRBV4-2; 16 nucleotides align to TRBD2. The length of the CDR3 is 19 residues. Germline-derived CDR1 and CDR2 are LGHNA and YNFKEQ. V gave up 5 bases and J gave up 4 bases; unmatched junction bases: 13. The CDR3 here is CASSDSGTSGGVGGETQYF. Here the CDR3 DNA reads TGTGCCAGCAGCGATTCCGGGACTAGCGGGGGGGTCGGAGGAGAGACCCAGTACTTC.

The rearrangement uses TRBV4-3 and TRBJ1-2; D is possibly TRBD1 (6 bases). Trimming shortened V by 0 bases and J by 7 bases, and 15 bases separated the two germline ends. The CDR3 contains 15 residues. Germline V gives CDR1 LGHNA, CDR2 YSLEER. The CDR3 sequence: CASSQDYGGRGGYTF. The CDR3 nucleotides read TGCGCCAGCAGCCAAGATTACGGGGGCCGTGGTGGCTACACCTTC.